This record looks at one T cell receptor beta chain sequence and its context. Primers for the PCR totalled 60 Vbeta and 13 Jbeta. Original processing notes: Later, an analysis found about 77 million unique TCR beta chains, and about 9.9 million of these were shared. TCRdb's copy holds only in-frame clones and misses some; the assay was immunoSEQ multiplex PCR. Clone size and V and J calls were adopted from that table, with D and trimming inferred from the DNA. Among 160,000 or so clones listed, roughly 80% were seen once. This specimen comes from a study of cytomegalovirus exposure and HLA in healthy donors. About the study: Early released data comprised 80 million to 90 million unique TCRs from HLA-typed donors.

This CDR3 is 12 amino acids long. Germline V CDR1 and CDR2: SEHNR, FQNEAQ (reference sequence). V was clipped by 5 bases and J by 4 bases, with 8 bases between them. The source material was PBMCs. This clonotype originated in a man aged 40-49 years in good health and CMV-seronegative. The genes are TRBV7-9 and TRBJ1-2, with D possibly being TRBD1 (5 bases). The CDR3 nucleotides are TGTGCCAGCAGCCCAACAGGCTATGGCTACACCTTC. Its protein product is CASSPTGYGYTF.